Shown below are 23 T cell receptor beta chains from a single sample sequenced in a study of neoadjuvant nivolumab and ipilimumab in lung cancer. The table came from immunoSEQ multiplex PCR; TCRdb's copy has only in-frame clones and leaves some out. This repertoire shows 8,000 to 10,000 clones, over 70% found once; its top ten account for 6.5% to 9.5%. Specimen: tumor tissue, collected after neoadjuvant nivolumab, alone or with ipilimumab, at or shortly before surgery. These receptors all come from an adult with non-small cell lung cancer.

A word on this clone: One end of the junction fails to match germline, which may point to a read error. The chain employs TRBV7-9 and TRBJ1-2; D gene ambiguous. The V gene's germline CDR1 is SEHNR and CDR2 FQNEAQ (reference sequence). The CDR3 is 12 amino acids. The CDR3 loop is CASTISGSGDSF. The CDR3 bases are TGTGCCAGCACCATTTCCGGGTCCGGTGACTCCTTC.

Written as DNA, the CDR3 is TGTGCCAGCAGTGCCCGCCAGGGGGTTCAGGGCGGGGAGCTGTTTTTT. Amino acid sequence: CASSARQGVQGGELFF. The chain combines TRBV2 with TRBJ2-2, with 7 bases aligning to TRBD1. CDR1 is SNHLY, CDR2 FYNNEI, per germline. V lost 4 bases to trimming and J lost 7 bases; unmatched junction nucleotides: 12. The CDR3 is made up of 16 amino acids.

This clone has a handful of counts. V gene TRBV5-1 combines with J gene TRBJ1-2; TRBD1 matches at 8 bases. Germline CDR1 SGHRS, CDR2 YFSETQ. V lost 4 bases and J lost 7; bases outside the gene matches: 9. The CDR3 runs to 14 residues. For the CDR3, the DNA is TGCGCCAGCAGCCGGACAGACAGGGGAGGTGGCTACACCTTC. It codes for CASSRTDRGGGYTF.

V and J are TRBV2 and TRBJ2-1, with 12 bases fitting TRBD2. After removal of 4 bases from V and 12 bases from J, the junction contained 7 bases not matched to a gene. CDR3 length equals 14 residues. The germline gives CDR1 SNHLY, CDR2 FYNNEI. The CDR3 region is CASSALAGGERQFF. For the CDR3, the DNA is TGTGCCAGCAGTGCCCTAGCGGGGGGGGAGCGGCAGTTCTTC.

The CDR3 bases are TGTGCCAGCAGCAGAAATGAGGACAGGGGACAGCCCCAGCATTTT. Translated: CASSRNEDRGQPQHF. V gene TRBV6-5 combines with J gene TRBJ1-5; 9 bases fit TRBD1. Trimming cost V 6 bases and J 7 bases; bases outside gene matches: 10. The CDR3 totals 15 residues. Per the germline V gene, CDR1 is MNHEY and CDR2 is SVGAGI.

The chain carries TRBV14 and TRBJ1-2; perhaps TRBD1 as D (6 bases). V shed 4 bases and J shed 6 bases, with 12 bases lying between them. Germline loops: CDR1 SGHDN, CDR2 FVKESK. The CDR3 totals 13 residues. Written as DNA, the CDR3 is TGTGCCAGCAGCCCGACAGGCGGACATGGCTACACCTTC. Amino acids: CASSPTGGHGYTF.

The chain has TRBV4-1 and TRBJ1-5, with no clear D. The CDR3 has 14 amino acids. Trimming shortened V by 0 bases and J by 3 bases, and 6 bases separated the two germline ends. Germline CDR1 MGHRA, CDR2 YSYEKL. The CDR3 nucleotides read TGCGCCAGCAGCCAAGACAGATACAATCAGCCCCAGCATTTT. Amino acid sequence: CASSQDRYNQPQHF.

This clone was observed once. The chain recombines TRBV5-1 with TRBJ2-7; D might be TRBD1 or TRBD2, each matching 6 bases. The CDR3 consists of 14 residues. V lost 7 bases and J 2 bases, leaving 16 bases between the germline ends. Germline V gene lookup returns CDR1 SGHRS and CDR2 YFSETQ. CDR3 region: CASGEGGPTYEQYF. CDR3 coding DNA: TGCGCCAGCGGCGAGGGGGGTCCAACCTACGAGCAGTACTTC.

This clone was observed a single time. The J gene is TRBJ1-1, the V gene TRBV5-1, with D maybe TRBD1 (6 bases). Germline V gives CDR1 SGHRS, CDR2 YFSETQ. The germline V and J ends were trimmed by 5 bases and 3 bases, with 26 bases remaining between them. This CDR3 region has 18 residues. The CDR3: CASSLGLVSQGRDTEAFF. CDR3 nucleotides: TGCGCCAGCAGTCTAGGCTTGGTGAGTCAGGGGAGGGACACTGAAGCTTTCTTT. Based on the CDR3 plus reference TRBV5-1 and TRBJ1-1, the full variable domain is KAGVTQTPRYLIKTRGQQVTLSCSPISGHRSVSWYQQTPGQGLQFLFEYFSETQRNKGNFPGRFSGRQFSNSRSEMNVSTLELGDSALYLCASSLGLVSQGRDTEAFFGQGTRLTVV.

The chain couples TRBV2 to TRBJ1-1; 10 bases align to TRBD1. The CDR3 sequence is 13 residues long. V lost 4 bases and J lost 4; bases outside the gene matches: 0. The V gene's germline CDR1 is SNHLY and CDR2 FYNNEI. The CDR3, as DNA: TGTGCCAGCAGTGGGACAGGGGGCACTGAAGCTTTCTTT. It translates to CASSGTGGTEAFF.

This clone was counted a few times. The chain uses TRBV27 and TRBJ2-1, with 8 bases fitting TRBD2. The germline V gene has CDR1 MNHEY and CDR2 SMNVEV (reference sequence). The CDR3 runs 14 residues. After removal of 8 bases from V and 4 bases from J, the junction contained 7 bases not matched to a gene. In nucleotides, the CDR3 is TGTGCCAGCCTCGGGGGGGTCTCTTACAATGAGCAGTTCTTC. This sequence encodes CASLGGVSYNEQFF.

J is TRBJ1-2 and V is TRBV11-2, with TRBD1 as a possible D gene (5 bases). The CDR3 is 14 residues long. Trimming cost V 5 bases and J 4 bases, with 14 bases left between them. The V gene's germline CDR1 is SGHAT and CDR2 FQNNGV. CDR3 nucleotide sequence: TGTGCCAGCAGCCTGGGGGTTGGGGGCTATGGCTACACCTTC. The encoded protein is CASSLGVGGYGYTF.

The V call is TRBV12-5, the J call TRBJ2-5; D gene uncertain. The CDR3 runs to 12 residues. From germline, CDR1 is LGHNT and CDR2 FRNRAP. V was trimmed by 0 bases and J by 5 bases, leaving 4 bases between them. CDR3 nucleotides: TGTGCTAGTGGTTTGGTACGGGAGACCCAGTACTTC. Translation: CASGLVRETQYF.

The V call is TRBV5-6, the J call TRBJ1-2; D remains unclear. Germline V gene lookup returns CDR1 SGHDT and CDR2 YYEEEE. CDR3 length: 15 amino acids. V gave up 0 bases and J gave up 4 bases, with 13 bases separating them. CDR3 in DNA: TGTGCCAGCAGCTTGGTGGGCGGGCAGACCTATGGCTACACCTTC. Translated: CASSLVGGQTYGYTF.

The chain recombines TRBV12-2 with TRBJ2-6. TRBV12-2 is a recognized pseudogene. The CDR3 is 20 residues long. The DNA for the CDR3 is TGTGCAAGTCGCTTAGTTAACAGGAGGACCAGGCAGGTTGGGGCCAACGTCCTGACTTTC. Protein product: CASRLVNRRTRQVGANVLTF.

This clone turned up a few times. The chain recombines TRBV15 with TRBJ2-1, with 9 bases lining up with TRBD1. Trimming removed 0 bases from V and 8 bases from J; junction bases left unmatched: 14. In germline, CDR1 is LNHNV, CDR2 YYDKDF (reference sequence). This CDR3 contains 18 residues. This CDR3 reads CATSRDVGRDREPDEQFF. Written as DNA, the CDR3 is TGTGCCACCAGCAGAGATGTGGGCCGGGACAGGGAGCCCGATGAGCAGTTCTTC.

The chain recombines TRBV5-6 with TRBJ1-5; possible D gene TRBD1, 5 bases. The CDR3 covers 14 residues. Trimming removed 2 bases at V and 6 bases at J, with 12 bases between. CDR1 is SGHDT and CDR2 is YYEEEE in the germline V gene. The CDR3 here is CASSLFRGVQPQHF. CDR3 nucleotides: TGTGCCAGCAGCTTATTTAGGGGTGTTCAGCCCCAGCATTTT.

The chain combines TRBV7-9 with TRBJ1-2; 8 bases are a match to TRBD1. In germline, CDR1 is SEHNR, CDR2 FQNEAQ (reference sequence). The CDR3 loop spans 14 amino acids. The V segment lost 3 bases and the J segment 0 bases; nucleotides outside the gene matches: 0. The CDR3 region has the DNA TGTGCCAGCAGCTTGGGACAGGCTAACTATGGCTACACCTTC. Protein: CASSLGQANYGYTF.

V and J are TRBV6-5 and TRBJ1-1; a possible D gene is TRBD1 (6 bases). The CDR3 consists of 15 residues. Germline V CDR1 and CDR2: MNHEY, SVGAGI. Trimming pared 6 bases from V and 3 bases from J, leaving 17 bases between. CDR3 nucleotide sequence: TGTGCCAGCAGAGACCCAGGGGCGGTGTACACTGAAGCTTTCTTT. Amino acid sequence: CASRDPGAVYTEAFF.

This clone was seen more than once but under ten times. The V call is TRBV7-9, the J call TRBJ1-2, with 8 bases matching TRBD1. V shed 3 bases and J 5 bases; nucleotides not matched to a gene: 2. CDR3 length: 13 amino acids. Per the germline V gene, CDR1 is SEHNR and CDR2 is FQNEAQ (reference sequence). The CDR3 sequence: CASSLGQEYGYTF. Here the CDR3 DNA reads TGTGCCAGCAGCTTGGGACAGGAGTATGGCTACACCTTC.

Only one count was recorded for this clone. This rearrangement joins TRBV2 to TRBJ1-5; TRBD1 is a possible D gene (5 bases). This CDR3 spans 13 amino acids. The germline V gene has CDR1 SNHLY and CDR2 FYNNEI. Trimming shortened V by 5 bases and J by 7 bases, and 12 bases separated the two germline ends. CDR3 amino acids: CASSRQGVQPQHF. For the CDR3, the DNA is TGTGCCAGCAGTAGGCAGGGAGTCCAGCCCCAGCATTTT.

This chain links TRBV18 with TRBJ2-5; perhaps TRBD1 as D (5 bases). This CDR3 contains 16 residues. The germline CDR1 and CDR2 sequences are KGHSH and LQKENI. V was pared by 2 bases and J by 4 bases, with 17 bases between. The CDR3 coding sequence is TGTGCCAGCTCACCATCACCAAAGGGGCTGGGAGAGACCCAGTACTTC. It specifies CASSPSPKGLGETQYF.

The CDR3: CASSLRWDRIISGANVLTF. CDR3 sequence (DNA): TGTGCCAGCAGCTTGAGATGGGACAGAATTATATCTGGGGCCAACGTCCTGACTTTC. The chain combines TRBV5-6 with TRBJ2-6; TRBD1 agrees at 7 bases. This CDR3 spans 19 amino acids. The germline gives CDR1 SGHDT, CDR2 YYEEEE. V lost 1 base, J lost 1 base, and 11 bases stayed unmatched.